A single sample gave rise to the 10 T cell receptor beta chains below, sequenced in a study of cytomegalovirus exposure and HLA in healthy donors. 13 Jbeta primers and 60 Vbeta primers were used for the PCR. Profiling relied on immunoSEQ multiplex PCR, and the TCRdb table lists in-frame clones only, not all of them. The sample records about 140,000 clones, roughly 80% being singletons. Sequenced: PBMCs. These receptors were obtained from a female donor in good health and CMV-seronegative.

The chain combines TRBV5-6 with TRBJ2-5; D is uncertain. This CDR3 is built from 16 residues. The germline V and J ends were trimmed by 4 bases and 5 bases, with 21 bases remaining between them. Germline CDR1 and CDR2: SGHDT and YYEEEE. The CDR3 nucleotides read TGTGCCAGCAGCCGAGATGTGGCCCTGGGCTCGGAGACCCAGTACTTC. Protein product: CASSRDVALGSETQYF.

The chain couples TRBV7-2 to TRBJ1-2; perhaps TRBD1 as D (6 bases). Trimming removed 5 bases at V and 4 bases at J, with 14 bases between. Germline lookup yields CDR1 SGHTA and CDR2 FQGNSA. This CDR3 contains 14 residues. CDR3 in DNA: TGTGCCAGCAGCCTGGTGCCAGGGGCCTATGGCTACACCTTC. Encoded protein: CASSLVPGAYGYTF.

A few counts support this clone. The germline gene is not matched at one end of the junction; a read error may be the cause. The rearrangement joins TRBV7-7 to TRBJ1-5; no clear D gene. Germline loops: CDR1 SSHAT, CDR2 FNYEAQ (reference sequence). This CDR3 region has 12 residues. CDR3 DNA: TGTGCTAGCAGCCAAGACCGGGGACCCCAGCATTTT. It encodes CASSQDRGPQHF.

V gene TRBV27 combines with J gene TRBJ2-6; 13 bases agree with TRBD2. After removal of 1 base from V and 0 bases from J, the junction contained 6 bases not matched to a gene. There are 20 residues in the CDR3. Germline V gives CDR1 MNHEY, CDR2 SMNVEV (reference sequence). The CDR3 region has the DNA TGTGCCAGCAGTTTATGGGGACTAGCGGGATCATACTCTGGGGCCAACGTCCTGACTTTC. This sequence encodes CASSLWGLAGSYSGANVLTF. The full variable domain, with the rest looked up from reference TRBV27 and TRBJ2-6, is EAQVTQNPRYLITVTGKKLTVTCSQNMNHEYMSWYRQDPGLGLRQIYYSMNVEVTDKGDVPEGYKVSRKEKRNFPLILESPSPNQTSLYFCASSLWGLAGSYSGANVLTFGAGSRLTVL.

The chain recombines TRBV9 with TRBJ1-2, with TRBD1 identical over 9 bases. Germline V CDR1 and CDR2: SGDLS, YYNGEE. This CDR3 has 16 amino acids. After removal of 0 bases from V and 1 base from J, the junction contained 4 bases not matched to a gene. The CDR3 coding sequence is TGTGCCAGCAGCGTAGGCCCGACAGGGGGTAACTATGGCTACACCTTC. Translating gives CASSVGPTGGNYGYTF.

The CDR3 reads CASSLSWRGVDETQYF. DNA for the CDR3: TGTGCCAGCAGCTTGTCTTGGCGGGGGGTTGATGAGACCCAGTACTTC. J is TRBJ2-5 and V is TRBV5-4, with 8 bases aligning to TRBD2. The CDR3 length is 16 residues. In germline, CDR1 is SGHNT, CDR2 YYREEE (reference sequence). J gave up 5 bases and V 1 base, and 10 bases lay outside the gene matches.

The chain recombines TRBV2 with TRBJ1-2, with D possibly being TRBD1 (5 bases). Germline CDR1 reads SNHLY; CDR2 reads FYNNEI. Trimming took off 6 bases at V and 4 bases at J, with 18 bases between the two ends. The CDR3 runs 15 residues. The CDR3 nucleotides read TGTGCCAGCAGCGAAAAACCGACAGAACCCTATGGCTACACCTTC. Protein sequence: CASSEKPTEPYGYTF. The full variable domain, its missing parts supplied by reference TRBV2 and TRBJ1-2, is EPEVTQTPSHQVTQMGQEVILRCVPISNHLYFYWYRQILGQKVEFLVSFYNNEISEKSEIFDDQFSVERPDGSNFTLKIRSTKLEDSAMYFCASSEKPTEPYGYTFGSGTRLTVV.

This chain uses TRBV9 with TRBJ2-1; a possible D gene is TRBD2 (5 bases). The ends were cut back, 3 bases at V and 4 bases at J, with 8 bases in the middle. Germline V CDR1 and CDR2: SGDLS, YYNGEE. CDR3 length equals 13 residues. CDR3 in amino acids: CASSGSEYNEQFF. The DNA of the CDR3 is TGTGCCAGCAGCGGTAGCGAGTACAATGAGCAGTTCTTC.

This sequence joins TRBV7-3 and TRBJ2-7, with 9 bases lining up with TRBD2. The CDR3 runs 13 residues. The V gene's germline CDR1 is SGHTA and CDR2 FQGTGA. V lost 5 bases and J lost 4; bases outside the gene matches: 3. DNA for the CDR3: TGTGCCAGCAGCATAGCGGGAGCGTACGAGCAGTACTTC. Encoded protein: CASSIAGAYEQYF.

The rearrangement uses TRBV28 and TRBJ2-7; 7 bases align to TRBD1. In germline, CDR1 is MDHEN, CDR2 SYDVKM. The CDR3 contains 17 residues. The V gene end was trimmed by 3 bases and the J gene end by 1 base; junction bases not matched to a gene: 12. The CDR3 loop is CASSFKGGRPPSYEQYF. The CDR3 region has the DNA TGTGCCAGCAGTTTTAAAGGGGGCAGACCTCCTTCCTACGAGCAGTACTTC.